The 21 T cell receptor beta chains below come from one sample, sequenced in a study of blood T cells in healthy people across ages (dated by TCRdb to 2014 to 2015). Library generation was performed with 5' RACE. This sample was sequenced with an Illumina HiSeq 2500. The second PCR ran for about 7 to 11 cycles and used a J-beta primer mix along with a sample-barcoded 5' primer. The public sequencing data were trimmed at Q25 with fastp and processed into clonotypes with MiXCR by TCRdb, which kept only in-frame beta chains. Each entry is one CDR3 protein sequence, shown with its most common DNA and genes. The sample table holds 1.4 million or so distinct CDR3 sequences, of which roughly two fifths were seen once. The ten largest make up roughly 3.7% of the sample. The sequenced sample was blood. Source of these receptors: a woman aged 18-29 years in good health.

The chain links TRBV20-1 to TRBJ2-1; 13 bases agree with TRBD2. Germline V gene lookup returns CDR1 DFQATT and CDR2 SNEGSKA (reference sequence). V lost 6 bases, J lost 7 bases, and 6 bases stayed unmatched. The CDR3 runs to 14 residues. The CDR3 DNA sequence: TGCAGTGCGCGAGGGACTAGCGGGAATAATGAGCAGTTCTTC. This codes for CSARGTSGNNEQFF.

V gene TRBV2 combines with J gene TRBJ1-4; D call uncertain. The CDR3 length is 15 residues. The V end lost 9 bases, the J end lost 0 bases, and 14 bases lay between the germline ends. CDR1 is SNHLY, CDR2 FYNNEI, per germline. CDR3 region: CASISGPATNEKLFF. The CDR3 coding sequence is TGTGCCAGTATATCCGGGCCGGCAACTAATGAAAAACTGTTTTTT.

This chain uses TRBV7-9 with TRBJ2-1, with D hard to call. Germline CDR1 SEHNR, CDR2 FQNEAQ (reference sequence). The ends were cut back, 0 bases at V and 8 bases at J, with 17 bases in the middle. This CDR3 is 16 amino acids long. The CDR3 protein is CASSLALSLPNDEQFF. The CDR3 DNA reads TGTGCCAGCAGCTTAGCGCTGTCCCTCCCTAACGATGAGCAGTTCTTC.

This chain connects TRBV6-6 to TRBJ2-4; D is uncertain. The V gene lost 4 bases and the J gene lost 2 bases, with 9 bases spanning the gap. Germline-derived CDR1 and CDR2 are MNHNY and SVGAGI (reference sequence). This CDR3 region has 14 residues. The CDR3: CASSSGESKNIQYF. As DNA, the CDR3 is TGTGCCAGCAGTTCCGGAGAGTCCAAAAACATTCAGTACTTC.

This clonotype has a handful of counts. The rearrangement joins TRBV24-1 to TRBJ2-3, with 12 bases that match TRBD2. Trimming took 6 bases from V and 6 from J; bases not matched to a gene: 6. Looked up from germline, CDR1 is KGHDR and CDR2 is SFDVKD. The CDR3 loop spans 15 amino acids. Here the CDR3 DNA reads TGTGCCACCAGTCCCGGGACTAGCGGGCAGGATACGCAGTATTTT. Translated: CATSPGTSGQDTQYF.

Only a few counts were recorded for this clonotype. The DNA for the CDR3 is TGTGCCAGCACTAACCCGCGGGGCGGGCCCGGCACAGATACGCAGTATTTT. It translates to CASTNPRGGPGTDTQYF. V gene TRBV21-1 combines with J gene TRBJ2-3; the table calls TRBD2, which could not be checked here. TRBV21-1 is annotated as a pseudogene. The CDR3 spans 17 residues.

The sample holds a few counts of this clonotype. The CDR3 protein is CASSPPSRRRNEQFF. The CDR3 region has the DNA TGTGCCAGCTCACCACCATCCAGGAGGCGGAATGAGCAGTTCTTC. V is TRBV18 and J is TRBJ2-1, with TRBD2 as a possible D gene (5 bases). Germline V lookup: CDR1 KGHSH, CDR2 LQKENI. The CDR3 loop spans 15 amino acids. V was cut by 0 bases and J by 7 bases, with 13 bases left in between.

This CDR3 reads CSARSRAWENEQFF. CDR3 sequence (DNA): TGCAGTGCTAGATCAAGAGCCTGGGAAAATGAGCAGTTCTTC. The V and J genes are TRBV20-1 and TRBJ2-1; D is unclear. With 2 bases removed from V and 7 bases from J, the gap between germline ends came to 15 bases. The CDR3 has 14 amino acids. CDR1 and CDR2 (germline): DFQATT, SNEGSKA (reference sequence).

The V call is TRBV12-3 or TRBV12-4, the J call TRBJ2-7; TRBD2 aligns across 9 bases. V gave up 5 bases and J gave up 2 bases; unmatched junction bases: 13. This CDR3 is 17 amino acids long. The CDR3 coding sequence is TGTGCCAGCAGTAGAATTCCCACCCTAGCGGGAACCTACGAGCAGTACTTC. Translation: CASSRIPTLAGTYEQYF.

This clonotype has more than one count but fewer than ten. The chain combines TRBV20-1 with TRBJ2-4; 7 nucleotides line up with TRBD1. The CDR3 totals 16 residues. The germline V gene encodes CDR1 DFQATT and CDR2 SNEGSKA (reference sequence). Trimming removed 1 base from V and 0 bases from J; junction bases left unmatched: 6. The CDR3 reads CSARAQTGLAKNIQYF. The DNA of the CDR3 is TGCAGTGCTAGAGCCCAGACAGGGCTAGCCAAAAACATTCAGTACTTC.

This clonotype was seen a few times. V is TRBV27 and J is TRBJ2-7; 8 bases fit TRBD2. CDR1 and CDR2 from the germline V gene are MNHEY and SMNVEV (reference sequence). The CDR3 sequence is 19 residues long. Trimming took 0 bases from V and 7 from J; bases not matched to a gene: 20. The CDR3 DNA reads as TGTGCCAGCAGTTTATCGGGGCACCATCCGGGACTAGAGGCGCGGGAGCAGTACTTC. It is translated as CASSLSGHHPGLEAREQYF.

V and J are TRBV7-8 and TRBJ2-3; unclear D gene. CDR1 is SGHVS, CDR2 FQNEAQ, per germline. This CDR3 is 15 amino acids long. The V end was cut by 0 bases, the J end by 4 bases, with 11 bases between. The CDR3 region has the DNA TGTGCCAGCAGCTTAGCCCCCTCCCAGGCAGATACGCAGTATTTT. Translated: CASSLAPSQADTQYF.

The chain couples TRBV7-2 to TRBJ2-1; TRBD2 is a possible D gene (6 bases). V was trimmed by 0 bases and J by 4 bases, leaving 13 bases between them. Germline V gives CDR1 SGHTA, CDR2 FQGNSA. The CDR3 contains 16 residues. The CDR3 nucleotides are TGTGCCAGCAGCTTAGCGGGGGGACGCCCTTACAATGAGCAGTTCTTC. Encoded protein: CASSLAGGRPYNEQFF. The entire variable domain, with the rest obtained from reference TRBV7-2 and TRBJ2-1, is as follows: GAGVSQSPSNKVTEKGKDVELRCDPISGHTALYWYRQSLGQGLEFLIYFQGNSAPDKSGLPSDRFSAERTGGSVSTLTIQRTQQEDSAVYLCASSLAGGRPYNEQFFGPGTRLTVL.

This clonotype has more than one count but fewer than ten. One junction end disagrees with the germline gene, perhaps due to a read error. V gene TRBV7-2 combines with J gene TRBJ2-4; tentative D call: TRBD1 (5 bases). The CDR3 sequence is 13 residues long. The V gene's germline CDR1 is SGHTA and CDR2 FQGNSA. The CDR3 bases are TGTGCCAGCAGCTTCCGACAGAGTCACATCCAGTACTTC. The encoded protein is CASSFRQSHIQYF.

This sequence joins TRBV7-6 and TRBJ2-7; D may match TRBD1 or TRBD2 (5 bases each). The CDR3 has 14 residues. V lost 5 bases and J 7 bases, leaving 18 bases between the germline ends. Germline-derived CDR1 and CDR2 are SGHVS and FNYEAQ. The CDR3 loop reads CASSQRDRVGEQYF. CDR3 nucleotides: TGTGCCAGCAGCCAGAGGGACCGGGTCGGGGAGCAGTACTTC.

This clonotype was seen only a few times. CDR3: CASSPRLAGGSGDTQYF. CDR3 bases: TGTGCCAGCAGCCCCAGACTAGCGGGGGGTTCCGGAGATACGCAGTATTTT. The chain combines TRBV7-9 with TRBJ2-3; 13 bases are shared with TRBD2. The CDR3 consists of 17 residues. V shed 5 bases and J 5 bases; nucleotides not matched to a gene: 10. In germline, CDR1 is SEHNR, CDR2 FQNEAQ (reference sequence).

V is TRBV2 and J is TRBJ1-3; 9 positions agree with TRBD1. There are 16 residues in the CDR3. J lost 1 base, V lost 5 bases, and 6 bases had no gene match. The germline V gene encodes CDR1 SNHLY and CDR2 FYNNEI. CDR3 coding DNA: TGTGCCAGCAGTACCCACAGGGGGCCGTCTGGAAACACCATATATTTT. Its translation: CASSTHRGPSGNTIYF.

The V gene is TRBV9, the J gene TRBJ2-1; possibly TRBD2 for D (5 bases). V shed 0 bases and J shed 4 bases, with 14 bases lying between them. The CDR3 is 16 amino acids. Germline V gene data show CDR1 as SGDLS and CDR2 as YYNGEE. CDR3 in amino acids: CASSVVGLAVYNEQFF. The CDR3 DNA reads TGTGCCAGCAGCGTAGTTGGGCTAGCAGTTTACAATGAGCAGTTCTTC.

This clonotype was picked up a small number of times. V and J are TRBV6-2 or TRBV6-3 and TRBJ1-2; no reliable D call. V was cut by 0 bases and J by 7 bases, with 21 bases left in between. This CDR3 contains 17 residues. Germline CDR1 reads MNHEY; CDR2 reads SVGEGT. CDR3 sequence reads: CASSYSPDQGPSLGYTF. Here the CDR3 DNA reads TGTGCCAGCAGTTACTCGCCGGACCAAGGACCCTCTCTTGGCTACACCTTC.

This sequence joins TRBV27 and TRBJ2-1; 12 bases are a match to TRBD2. Germline V lookup: CDR1 MNHEY, CDR2 SMNVEV (reference sequence). V was pared by 6 bases and J by 7 bases, with 16 bases of the junction left unmatched. The CDR3 runs to 18 residues. DNA of the CDR3: TGTGCCAGCAGGGTCCTCTCGACTAGCGGGAGTCTACGGAATGAGCAGTTCTTC. This encodes CASRVLSTSGSLRNEQFF.

The gene calls are TRBV11-2 and TRBJ2-7; D is possibly TRBD1 (5 bases). Germline-derived CDR1 and CDR2 are SGHAT and FQNNGV. V dropped 4 bases and J dropped 2 bases, with 12 bases sitting between them. This CDR3 is 14 amino acids long. CDR3 coding DNA: TGTGCCAGCAGCTGGCGACAGCCAGCCTACGAGCAGTACTTC. It is translated as CASSWRQPAYEQYF.